This paragraph reports one TCR beta chain. The data belong to a study of blood T cell repertoires in COVID-19. The wider study: There were acute and convalescent COVID-19 samples, and they came from the United States, Italy and Spain. From T cells, B-cell-depleted T cells, or PBMCs came the material, which was cDNA or gDNA.

This CDR3 comprises 15 residues. The V end was cut by 4 bases, the J end by 5 bases, with 17 bases between. Germline V lookup: CDR1 SGHVS, CDR2 FNYEAQ. Original data processing: Counts of nucleated cells, estimated from reference gene primer amplification, were obtained. Assay: immunoSEQ multiplex PCR; the TCRdb copy retains only in-frame clones and omits some. V, J and clone size are those of that table, while D and trimming were read from the DNA. The table includes roughly 110,000 clones, about three quarters detected once. The V and J genes are TRBV7-6 and TRBJ1-1; D unresolved. The sequenced sample was peripheral blood. This receptor was obtained from an older man with acute or convalescent COVID-19. The CDR3 here is CASSSWEGPGTEAFF. In DNA, the CDR3 is TGTGCCAGCAGCTCTTGGGAGGGTCCGGGGACTGAAGCTTTCTTT.